Below are 30 T cell receptor beta chains sequenced from a single sample in a study of cytomegalovirus exposure and HLA in healthy donors. Primers: 60 Vbeta forward and 13 Jbeta reverse. Here immunoSEQ multiplex PCR was the method, and the copy in TCRdb shows in-frame clones only, minus some. The sample yields around 230,000 clones, over 75% seen once. The sequenced sample consisted of PBMCs. Source of these receptors: a male donor in good health and CMV-seronegative.

The CDR3 bases are TGTGCCAGCAGCCCCTACTCCGGGACAGGGGGCAATGAGCAGTTCTTC. It is translated as CASSPYSGTGGNEQFF. V is TRBV4-2 and J is TRBJ2-1; 11 nucleotides match TRBD1. The CDR3 is 16 amino acids. Trimming removed 4 bases from V and 6 bases from J; junction bases left unmatched: 8. Germline V gives CDR1 LGHNA, CDR2 YNFKEQ.

This chain uses TRBV7-2 with TRBJ2-7, with 10 bases that match TRBD2. CDR3 length equals 15 residues. Germline CDR1 reads SGHTA; CDR2 reads FQGNSA. V trimming: 3 bases; J trimming: 2 bases; junction bases outside the gene matches: 4. CDR3 region: CASSFMGTSAYEQYF. The DNA for the CDR3 is TGTGCCAGCAGCTTTATGGGGACTAGCGCCTACGAGCAGTACTTC.

The chain combines TRBV13 with TRBJ2-7; D is ambiguous. The V and J ends lost 4 bases and 4 bases respectively, with 11 bases between them. Germline V gene sequence: CDR1 PRHDT, CDR2 FYEKMQ (reference sequence). The CDR3 length is 13 residues. CDR3 sequence reads: CASSSRPGYEQYF. CDR3 DNA sequence: TGTGCCAGCAGCTCCCGACCCGGGTACGAGCAGTACTTC.

The V call is TRBV29-1, the J call TRBJ1-5, with a weak D call TRBD1 (5 bases). Trimming cost V 1 base and J 7 bases, with 11 bases left between them. CDR1 is SQVTM, CDR2 ANQGSEA, per germline. This CDR3 comprises 13 residues. The CDR3 bases are TGCAGCGTTGAAGCCCAGGGAGGGCAGCCCCAGCATTTT. It is translated as CSVEAQGGQPQHF.

The J gene is TRBJ1-3, the V gene TRBV15; TRBD1 matches at 7 bases. This CDR3 region has 16 residues. CDR1 and CDR2 from the germline V gene are LNHNV and YYDKDF (reference sequence). V shed 3 bases and J 2 bases; nucleotides not matched to a gene: 7. The CDR3 bases are TGTGCCACCAGCAGGGCTCAGGGGGGAACTGGAAACACCATATATTTT. Translation: CATSRAQGGTGNTIYF.

The chain employs TRBV7-9 and TRBJ2-7, with TRBD2 matching over 15 bases. Unmatched junction bases numbered 9, after V lost 3 bases and J lost 12 bases. The CDR3 is made up of 15 amino acids. The germline V gene has CDR1 SEHNR and CDR2 FQNEAQ (reference sequence). The CDR3 sequence is CASSFRGTSGGRAYF. The CDR3 coding sequence is TGTGCCAGCAGCTTCCGGGGGACTAGCGGGGGGCGGGCGTACTTC.

This sequence joins TRBV5-1 and TRBJ2-6, with a tentative D call TRBD1 (5 bases). V shed 0 bases and J shed 0 bases, with 13 bases lying between them. The CDR3 runs 18 residues. Germline CDR1 and CDR2: SGHRS and YFSETQ. CDR3 DNA: TGCGCCAGCAGCTTGGCCGATACAGGTTTCTCTGGGGCCAACGTCCTGACTTTC. Its protein is CASSLADTGFSGANVLTF.

The rearrangement uses TRBV5-1 and TRBJ2-7; maybe TRBD1 (8 bases). The V end lost 4 bases, the J end lost 1 base, and 15 bases lay between the germline ends. The CDR3 consists of 15 residues. Germline values: CDR1 SGHRS, CDR2 YFSETQ. The CDR3: CASSAGQGGSYEQYF. The CDR3 DNA follows: TGCGCCAGCAGCGCCGGACAGGGAGGGTCCTACGAGCAGTACTTC.

In DNA, the CDR3 is TGTGCCAGCTCACCTGTCTTCGGACAGGGCTACGAGCAGTACTTC. This codes for CASSPVFGQGYEQYF. The gene calls are TRBV18 and TRBJ2-5, with 8 bases aligning to TRBD1. TRBJ2-7 matches the DNA end more closely, so the J call is doubtful. The CDR3 runs 15 residues. CDR1 and CDR2 (germline): KGHSH, LQKENI.

The chain has TRBV29-1 and TRBJ2-5; 15 bases line up with TRBD2. V dropped 3 bases and J dropped 1; count of bases not matched to a gene: 12. The CDR3 runs 19 residues. In germline, CDR1 is SQVTM, CDR2 ANQGSEA. The CDR3 is CSVEGAGTSGGPFQETQYF. The CDR3 DNA reads TGCAGCGTTGAGGGGGCAGGGACTAGCGGGGGGCCCTTCCAAGAGACCCAGTACTTC.

The rearrangement uses TRBV10-3 and TRBJ1-1; no definite D call. The CDR3 totals 14 residues. V was cut by 3 bases and J by 1 base, with 9 bases left in between. From germline, CDR1 is ENHRY and CDR2 SYGVKD. The CDR3 DNA reads as TGTGCCATCAGTGAAAAGAGGGAGAACACTGAAGCTTTCTTT. Translation gives CAISEKRENTEAFF.

The V call is TRBV28, the J call TRBJ1-4, with 10 bases lining up with TRBD1. V lost 6 bases and J lost 8; bases outside the gene matches: 9. Germline CDR1 and CDR2: MDHEN and SYDVKM. This CDR3 has 15 residues. The CDR3 loop reads CASSPATGGKEKLFF. CDR3 nucleotide sequence: TGTGCCAGCAGCCCCGCGACAGGGGGCAAAGAAAAACTGTTTTTT. Filled out from reference TRBV28 and TRBJ1-4, the complete variable domain reads DVKVTQSSRYLVKRTGEKVFLECVQDMDHENMFWYRQDPGLGLRLIYFSYDVKMKEKGDIPEGYSVSREKKERFSLILESASTNQTSMYLCASSPATGGKEKLFFGSGTQLSVL.

The J gene is TRBJ2-6, the V gene TRBV27; D is ambiguous. V was shortened by 3 bases and J by 0 bases, with 9 bases between the two germline ends. The germline gives CDR1 MNHEY, CDR2 SMNVEV (reference sequence). The CDR3 length is 16 residues. The DNA for the CDR3 is TGTGCCAGCAGTTTTGACTCCCTCTCTGGGGCCAACGTCCTGACTTTC. Its translation: CASSFDSLSGANVLTF.

The chain links TRBV30 to TRBJ2-5, with D possibly being TRBD2 (6 bases). V was pared by 0 bases and J by 4 bases, with 15 bases between. CDR3 length: 15 residues. The V gene's germline CDR1 is GTSNPN and CDR2 SVGIG (reference sequence). CDR3 residues: CAWSVLGGGIETQYF. CDR3 bases: TGTGCCTGGAGTGTACTCGGAGGAGGGATAGAGACCCAGTACTTC.

The chain employs TRBV11-3 and TRBJ2-3; TRBD2 aligns across 8 bases. Germline V lookup: CDR1 SGHNT, CDR2 YENEEA. The CDR3 spans 15 residues. The V and J ends lost 1 base and 4 bases, in that order; junction bases with no gene match: 4. CDR3 in amino acids: CASSLAHGGADTQYF. CDR3 DNA sequence: TGTGCCAGCAGCTTAGCCCACGGGGGGGCAGATACGCAGTATTTT.

CDR3 coding DNA: TGTGCCAGCAGTGCCAACGCCAAGAGGGAGCAGTACTTC. It encodes CASSANAKREQYF. This chain uses TRBV2 with TRBJ2-7, with unresolved D. Trimming pared 4 bases from V and 7 bases from J, leaving 14 bases between. CDR3 size: 13 residues. The germline gives CDR1 SNHLY, CDR2 FYNNEI.

The V and J genes are TRBV7-2 and TRBJ2-5; 9 bases agree with TRBD2. The trim removed 7 bases at V and 4 bases at J, leaving 7 bases unmatched. CDR1 and CDR2 from the germline V gene are SGHTA and FQGNSA. The CDR3 extends over 14 amino acids. The CDR3 coding sequence is TGTGCCAGCACCGCCGCGGGGGGGCCAGAGACCCAGTACTTC. Residues: CASTAAGGPETQYF.

This chain links TRBV9 with TRBJ1-1; TRBD1 matches 11 bases. Trimming took 3 bases from V and 5 from J; bases not matched to a gene: 15. The CDR3 sequence is 18 residues long. The germline V gene has CDR1 SGDLS and CDR2 YYNGEE. The CDR3 protein is CASSASPGQGAEQTEAFF. CDR3 nucleotide sequence: TGTGCCAGCAGCGCCTCGCCCGGACAGGGGGCGGAACAGACTGAAGCTTTCTTT.

CDR3 bases: TGTGCCAGTAGTTGGCGGGGCTACGAGCAGTACTTC. It codes for CASSWRGYEQYF. This chain joins TRBV19 and TRBJ2-7; tentative D call: TRBD2 (6 bases). The CDR3 extends over 12 amino acids. CDR1 and CDR2 from the germline V gene are LNHDA and SQIVND (reference sequence). The germline V and J ends were trimmed by 5 bases and 3 bases, with 8 bases remaining between them.

The V gene is TRBV5-1, the J gene TRBJ1-2; no definite D call. Trimming took off 0 bases at V and 2 bases at J, with 11 bases between the two ends. Germline V gene lookup returns CDR1 SGHRS and CDR2 YFSETQ. CDR3 size: 15 residues. CDR3 protein: CASSLGTGSNYGYTF. In nucleotides, the CDR3 is TGCGCCAGCAGCTTGGGAACGGGGTCAAACTATGGCTACACCTTC.

Comments on this clone: In the same sample, other DNA sequences code for this CDR3. The chain has TRBV5-4 and TRBJ2-1, with 12 bases lining up with TRBD2. Germline CDR1 SGHNT, CDR2 YYREEE (reference sequence). With V trimmed by 4 bases and J by 9 bases, 11 bases remained unmatched. The CDR3 runs to 16 residues. CDR3 amino acids: CASSPEGLAGLSEQFF. In nucleotides, the CDR3 is TGTGCCAGCAGCCCCGAGGGACTAGCGGGTTTGAGTGAGCAGTTCTTC.

This clone was detected a few times. This sample includes further DNA sequences coding for the same CDR3. The chain couples TRBV4-2 to TRBJ1-2; 9 bases match TRBD1. V dropped 1 base and J dropped 4; count of bases not matched to a gene: 1. Germline assignment: CDR1 LGHNA and CDR2 YNFKEQ. This CDR3 contains 14 residues. The CDR3, as DNA: TGTGCCAGCAGCCAAGGGACAGGGGCCTATGGCTACACCTTC. Translated, it gives CASSQGTGAYGYTF.

This clone has more than one count but fewer than ten. The rearrangement uses TRBV5-6 and TRBJ1-2; tentative D call: TRBD1 (6 bases). The ends were cut back, 4 bases at V and 8 bases at J, with 27 bases in the middle. Germline lookup yields CDR1 SGHDT and CDR2 YYEEEE. The CDR3 length is 17 residues. The CDR3 loop is CASSPEPYRVGIEGYTF. The DNA for the CDR3 is TGTGCCAGCAGCCCAGAGCCCTACAGGGTGGGAATTGAGGGCTACACCTTC.

The chain carries TRBV4-2 and TRBJ1-1, with D perhaps TRBD1 (6 bases). Trimming pared 3 bases from V and 0 bases from J, leaving 17 bases between. CDR3 length: 17 amino acids. Germline assignment: CDR1 LGHNA and CDR2 YNFKEQ. In nucleotides, the CDR3 is TGTGCCAGCAGCCACCCGCAGGGGCGCAGAATGAACACTGAAGCTTTCTTT. It translates to CASSHPQGRRMNTEAFF.

This sequence joins TRBV19 and TRBJ2-5; TRBD2 might be the D (5 bases). Germline V gene data show CDR1 as LNHDA and CDR2 as SQIVND (reference sequence). The length of the CDR3 is 15 residues. V was cut by 0 bases and J by 5 bases, with 13 bases left in between. The CDR3 loop is CASSIDTSGRETQYF. CDR3 coding DNA: TGTGCCAGTAGTATAGATACTAGTGGGCGGGAGACCCAGTACTTC.

V is TRBV7-2 and J is TRBJ1-6; 8 bases are a match to TRBD1. Trimming cost V 5 bases and J 0 bases; bases outside gene matches: 6. The CDR3 contains 17 residues. Germline values: CDR1 SGHTA, CDR2 FQGNSA. DNA of the CDR3: TGTGCCAGCAGCCCTCGGACAGGGCTCTCCTATAATTCACCCCTCCACTTT. Translation gives CASSPRTGLSYNSPLHF.

The chain couples TRBV6-5 to TRBJ2-1; 8 bases match TRBD2. This CDR3 has 14 residues. CDR1 MNHEY and CDR2 SVGAGI come from the germline V gene. The V gene end was trimmed by 6 bases and the J gene end by 6 bases; junction bases not matched to a gene: 7. In nucleotides, the CDR3 is TGTGCCAGCAGCCCGGGCCGGGGGGGCAATGAGCAGTTCTTC. The encoded protein is CASSPGRGGNEQFF.

The chain joins TRBV5-6 to TRBJ1-1, with TRBD1 matching over 10 bases. Unmatched junction bases numbered 3, after V lost 2 bases and J lost 5 bases. The CDR3 has 14 residues. CDR1 SGHDT and CDR2 YYEEEE come from the germline V gene. The chain's CDR3 is CASSFGTGATEAFF. The CDR3 coding sequence is TGTGCCAGCAGCTTCGGGACAGGGGCTACTGAAGCTTTCTTT.

The chain recombines TRBV7-3 with TRBJ2-5, with 10 bases that match TRBD2. Germline loops: CDR1 SGHTA, CDR2 FQGTGA. The junction had 5 bases not matched to a gene; V was cut back by 2 bases and J by 2 bases. This CDR3 spans 16 amino acids. The CDR3 here is CASSLDGSGGQETQYF. DNA of the CDR3: TGTGCCAGCAGCTTAGATGGTAGCGGGGGGCAAGAGACCCAGTACTTC.

V usage is TRBV5-4 and J usage is TRBJ1-2; D not certain. V was shortened by 4 bases and J by 3 bases, with 19 bases between the two germline ends. The CDR3 covers 16 residues. The germline V gene has CDR1 SGHNT and CDR2 YYREEE (reference sequence). DNA of the CDR3: TGTGCCAGCAGCAACGAGATAGGGAGGCCCTACTATGGCTACACCTTC. This translates into CASSNEIGRPYYGYTF.